This T cell receptor beta chain was sequenced in a study of blood T cell repertoires in COVID-19. Study as a whole: From the United States, Italy and Spain came samples of acute and convalescent COVID-19. PBMCs, B-cell-depleted T cells, or T cells provided the cDNA or gDNA that made up the material.

Residents of over 20 US areas, aged about 18 to 89 years, made up the participants. TCRdb's table, derived via immunoSEQ multiplex PCR, lists solely in-frame clones and lacks some. The data show about 130,000 clones, just under 85% seen once. Specimen: PBMCs or T cells enriched from blood (not recorded which). This receptor was identified in a man aged 50 or older who had recovered from COVID-19.

The CDR3 coding sequence is TGTGCCAGCAGTCCCGGGACAGGGGAGCCGAACACCGGGGAGCTGTTTTTT. As protein: CASSPGTGEPNTGELFF. The chain employs TRBV6-6 and TRBJ2-2; 10 bases are shared with TRBD1. The CDR3 is 17 residues long. The germline CDR1 and CDR2 sequences are MNHNY and SVGAGI (reference sequence). After removal of 5 bases from V and 0 bases from J, the junction contained 6 bases not matched to a gene.